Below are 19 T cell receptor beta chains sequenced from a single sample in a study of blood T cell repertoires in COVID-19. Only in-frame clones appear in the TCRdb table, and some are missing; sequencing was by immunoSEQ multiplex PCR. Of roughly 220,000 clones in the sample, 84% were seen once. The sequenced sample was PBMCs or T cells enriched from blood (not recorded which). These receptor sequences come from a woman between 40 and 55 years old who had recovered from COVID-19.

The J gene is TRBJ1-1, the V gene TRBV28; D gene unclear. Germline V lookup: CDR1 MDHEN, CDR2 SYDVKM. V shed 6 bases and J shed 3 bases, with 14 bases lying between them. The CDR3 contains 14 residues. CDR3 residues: CASRLPSVYTEAFF. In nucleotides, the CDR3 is TGTGCCAGCAGGTTACCCTCCGTTTACACTGAAGCTTTCTTT.

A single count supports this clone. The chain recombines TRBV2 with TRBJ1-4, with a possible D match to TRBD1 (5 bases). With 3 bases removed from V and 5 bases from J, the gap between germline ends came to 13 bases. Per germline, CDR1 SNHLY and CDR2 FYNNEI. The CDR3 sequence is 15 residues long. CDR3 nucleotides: TGTGCCAGCAGTGATATTAGGGGCGGAAATGAAAAACTGTTTTTT. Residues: CASSDIRGGNEKLFF.

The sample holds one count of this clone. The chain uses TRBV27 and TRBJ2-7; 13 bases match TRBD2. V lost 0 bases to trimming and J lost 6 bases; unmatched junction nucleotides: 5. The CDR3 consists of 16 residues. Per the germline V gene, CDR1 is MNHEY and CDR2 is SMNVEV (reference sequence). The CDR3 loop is CASSLSGLAGIAEQYF. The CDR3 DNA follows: TGTGCCAGCAGTTTATCGGGACTAGCGGGAATAGCCGAGCAGTACTTC.

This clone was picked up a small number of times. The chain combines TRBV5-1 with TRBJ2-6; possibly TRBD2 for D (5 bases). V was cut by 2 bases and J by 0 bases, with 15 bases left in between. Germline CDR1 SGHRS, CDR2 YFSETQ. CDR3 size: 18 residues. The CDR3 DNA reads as TGCGCCAGCAGCTTCGACATAGGAGGTCGCTCTGGGGCCAACGTCCTGACTTTC. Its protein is CASSFDIGGRSGANVLTF.

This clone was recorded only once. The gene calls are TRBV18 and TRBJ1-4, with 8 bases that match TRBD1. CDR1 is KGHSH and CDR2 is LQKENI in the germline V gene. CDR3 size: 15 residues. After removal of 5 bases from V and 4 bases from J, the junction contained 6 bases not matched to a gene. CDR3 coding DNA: TGTGCCAGCTCATCGACAGGGGTGGATAATGAAAAACTGTTTTTT. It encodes CASSSTGVDNEKLFF. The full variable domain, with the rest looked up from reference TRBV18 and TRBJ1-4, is NAGVMQNPRHLVRRRGQEARLRCSPMKGHSHVYWYRQLPEEGLKFMVYLQKENIIDESGMPKERFSAEFPKEGPSILRIQQVVRGDSAAYFCASSSTGVDNEKLFFGSGTQLSVL.

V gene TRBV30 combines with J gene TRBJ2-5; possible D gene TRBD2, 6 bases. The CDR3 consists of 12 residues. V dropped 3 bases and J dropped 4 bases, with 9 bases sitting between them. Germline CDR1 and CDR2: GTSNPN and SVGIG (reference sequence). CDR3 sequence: CAWSGTAETQYF. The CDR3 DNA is TGTGCCTGGAGCGGGACTGCAGAGACCCAGTACTTC.

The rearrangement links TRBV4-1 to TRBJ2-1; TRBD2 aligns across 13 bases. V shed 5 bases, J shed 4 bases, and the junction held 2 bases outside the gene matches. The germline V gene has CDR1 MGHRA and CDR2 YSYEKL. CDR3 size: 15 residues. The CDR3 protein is CASSTTSGRYNEQFF. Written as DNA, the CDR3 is TGCGCCAGCAGCACGACTAGCGGGAGGTACAATGAGCAGTTCTTC.

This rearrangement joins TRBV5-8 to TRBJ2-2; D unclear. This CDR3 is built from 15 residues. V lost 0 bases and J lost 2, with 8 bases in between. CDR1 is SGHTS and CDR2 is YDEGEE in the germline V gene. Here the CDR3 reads CASSLGVTNTGELFF. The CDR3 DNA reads TGTGCCAGCAGCTTGGGCGTGACTAACACCGGGGAGCTGTTTTTT.

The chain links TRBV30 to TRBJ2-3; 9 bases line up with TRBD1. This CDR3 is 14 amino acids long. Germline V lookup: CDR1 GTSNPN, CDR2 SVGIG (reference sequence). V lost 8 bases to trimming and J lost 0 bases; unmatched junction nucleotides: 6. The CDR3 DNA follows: TGTGCCGGGGGACAGGGCCTGAGCACAGATACGCAGTATTTT. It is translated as CAGGQGLSTDTQYF. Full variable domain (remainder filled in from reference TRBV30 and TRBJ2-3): SQTIHQWPATLVQPVGSPLSLECTVEGTSNPNLYWYRQAAGRGLQLLFYSVGIGQISSEVPQNLSASRPQDRQFILSSKKLLLSDSGFYLCAGGQGLSTDTQYFGPGTRLTVL.

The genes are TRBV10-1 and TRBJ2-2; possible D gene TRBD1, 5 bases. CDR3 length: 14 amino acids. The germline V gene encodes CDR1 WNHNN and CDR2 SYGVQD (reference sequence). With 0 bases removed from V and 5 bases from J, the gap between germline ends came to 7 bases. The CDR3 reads CASSESQGTGELFF. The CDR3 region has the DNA TGCGCCAGCAGTGAGTCCCAGGGAACCGGGGAGCTGTTTTTT.

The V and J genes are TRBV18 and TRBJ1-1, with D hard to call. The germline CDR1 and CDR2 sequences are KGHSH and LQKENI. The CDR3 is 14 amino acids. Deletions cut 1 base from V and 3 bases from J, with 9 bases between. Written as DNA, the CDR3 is TGTGCCAGCTCACCACAGGTGAGGGACACTGAAGCTTTCTTT. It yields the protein CASSPQVRDTEAFF. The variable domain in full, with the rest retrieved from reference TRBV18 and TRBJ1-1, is NAGVMQNPRHLVRRRGQEARLRCSPMKGHSHVYWYRQLPEEGLKFMVYLQKENIIDESGMPKERFSAEFPKEGPSILRIQQVVRGDSAAYFCASSPQVRDTEAFFGQGTRLTVV.

CDR3 sequence: CASSQSGNQPQHF. In DNA form, the CDR3 reads TGTGCCAGCAGCCAATCGGGGAACCAGCCCCAGCATTTT. The V gene is TRBV3-1 (or the pseudogene TRBV3-2), the J gene TRBJ1-5; no definite D call. The germline V gene has CDR1 LGHDT and CDR2 YNNKEL (reference sequence). The CDR3 sequence is 13 residues long. Deletions cut 2 bases from V and 7 bases from J, with 9 bases between.

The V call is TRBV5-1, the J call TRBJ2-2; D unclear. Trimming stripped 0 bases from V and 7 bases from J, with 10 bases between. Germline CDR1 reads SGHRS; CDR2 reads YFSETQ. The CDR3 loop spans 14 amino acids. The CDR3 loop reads CASSLVLAGGELFF. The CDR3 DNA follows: TGCGCCAGCAGCTTGGTGTTAGCTGGCGGGGAGCTGTTTTTT.

In DNA, the CDR3 is TGTGCCAGTAGCCTCCTCCCCCTACAGGAGAGCAATGAGCAGTTCTTC. Translation: CASSLLPLQESNEQFF. The V and J genes are TRBV19 and TRBJ2-1; tentative D call: TRBD1 (5 bases). The CDR3 is 16 residues long. The germline V and J ends were trimmed by 6 bases and 6 bases, with 21 bases remaining between them. Germline CDR1 LNHDA, CDR2 SQIVND (reference sequence).

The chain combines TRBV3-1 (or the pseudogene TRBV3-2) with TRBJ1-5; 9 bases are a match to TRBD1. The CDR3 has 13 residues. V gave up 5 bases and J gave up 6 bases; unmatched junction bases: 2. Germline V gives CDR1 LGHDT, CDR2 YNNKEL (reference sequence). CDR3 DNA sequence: TGTGCCAGCAGCATGGACAGGGGTCAGCCCCAGCATTTT. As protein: CASSMDRGQPQHF.

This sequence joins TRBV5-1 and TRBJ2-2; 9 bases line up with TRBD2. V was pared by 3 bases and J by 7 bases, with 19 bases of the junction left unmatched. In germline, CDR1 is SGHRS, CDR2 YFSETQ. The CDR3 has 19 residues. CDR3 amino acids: CASSSLPSGASRGGGELFF. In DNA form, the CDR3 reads TGCGCCAGCAGCTCCCTCCCTAGCGGGGCCTCGCGGGGAGGCGGGGAGCTGTTTTTT.

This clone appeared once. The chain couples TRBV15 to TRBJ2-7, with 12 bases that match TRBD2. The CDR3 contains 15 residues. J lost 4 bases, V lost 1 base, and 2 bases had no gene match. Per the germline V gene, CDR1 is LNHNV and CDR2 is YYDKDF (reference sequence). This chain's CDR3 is CATSRGLAGVYEQYV. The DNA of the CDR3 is TGTGCCACCAGCAGAGGACTAGCGGGAGTTTACGAGCAGTACGTC.

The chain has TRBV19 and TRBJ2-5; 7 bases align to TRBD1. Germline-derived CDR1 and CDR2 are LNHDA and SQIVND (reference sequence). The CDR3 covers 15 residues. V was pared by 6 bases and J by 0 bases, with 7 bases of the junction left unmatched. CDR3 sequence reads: CASRNIGTDQETQYF. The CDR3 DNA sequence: TGTGCCAGTAGGAACATAGGGACAGACCAAGAGACCCAGTACTTC.

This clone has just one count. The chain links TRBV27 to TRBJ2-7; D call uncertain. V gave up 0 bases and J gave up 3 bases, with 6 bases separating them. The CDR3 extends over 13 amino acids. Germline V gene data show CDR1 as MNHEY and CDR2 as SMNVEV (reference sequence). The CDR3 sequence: CASSLSSGYEQYV. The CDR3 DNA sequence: TGTGCCAGCAGTTTATCGTCCGGCTACGAGCAGTACGTC.